This T cell receptor beta chain is from a study of blood T cell repertoires in COVID-19 (dated by TCRdb to 2020 to 2022). Broadly, across the study: The collaborator samples originated in the United States, Italy and Spain and spanned the acute and convalescent phases of COVID-19. The material from the prospective study consisted of cDNA or gDNA derived from T cells, B-cell-depleted T cells, or PBMCs. Subjects who had been exposed to COVID-19, were actively infected with it, or had recovered from it provided the deeply sampled blood TCRbeta repertoires that made up the dataset. The repertoires were released in a freely available public database meant as a resource for research on the immune response to SARS-CoV-2. The samples were drawn from two sources: the first 160 participants of the ongoing ImmuneRACE study, and 950 to 1,500 subjects contributed by 6 global collaborators. The sample metadata nearly always contained a de-identified subject ID, COVID-19 status, age in years and sex. Where available, HLA class I and class II types were taken from metadata supplied by the sample provider and were not determined by assay-based typing. What the study reported, not specific to this receptor: The amount of clinical and demographic metadata varied by source and participant and was provided uncurated.

As concerns this clone: Its target antigen remains unknown. No base quality values were provided; no much bigger clone lies one nucleotide off.

Including the terminal cysteine and phenylalanine, the CDR3 comprises 15 residues. CDR3 DNA is the only sequence kept; it has 45 bases, read in frame from the first base. Deletion took 2 bases off V and 1 base off J, with a span of 10 bases between the germline ends. The CDR1 and CDR2 encoded by the germline V gene are SGHTA and FQGNSA. Each collaborating institution followed its own protocols to collect whole blood in K2EDTA tubes. For TCRbeta analysis, collaborators shipped samples in one of three forms: frozen whole blood, isolated PBMCs, or DNA extracted from either of those sample types. The immunoSEQ Assay, a bias-controlled multiplex PCR, was used to amplify TCRbeta CDR3 regions from genomic DNA. The paper's data handling went like this. The number of nucleated cells in each sample was estimated by amplification of reference gene primers within the assay. To quantify the absolute abundance of each unique TCRbeta CDR3 rearrangement, sequence reads were collapsed and filtered. For each sample, productive Simpson clonality was calculated as the square root of Simpson's diversity index over productive rearrangements. TCRdb took this table from immuneACCESS and kept in-frame rearrangements with V and J called. Such tables lack part of the clones; where checked against another copy, unresolved V genes explain under half of the gap, and the rest is unexplained. From that table come the V and J calls and clone size; the DNA was used to work out D and trimming. Counted in this sample were 60,000 to 85,000 clones; approximately 80% of them appeared once. The leading ten clones occupy approximately 40% of the sample.

Sequences were obtained from peripheral blood. The V gene is TRBV7-2 and the J gene is TRBJ2-3; the D gene assignment is ambiguous. This clonotype was obtained from a man older than 75 with acute or convalescent COVID-19. The CDR3 reads CASSLLTLGTDTQYF. In nucleotide form, the sequence is TGTGCCAGCAGCTTATTGACTCTAGGCACAGATACGCAGTATTTT.